The TCR beta chain described here comes from a study of regulatory T cells in long-lasting Graves disease. Germline V gives CDR1 LNHDA, CDR2 SQIVND (reference sequence). CDR3 length: 12 residues. Assembly of TCR beta libraries relied on iRepertoire HTBI primers together with Arm-PCR of CDR3 regions. TCRdb ran MiXCR on the multiplex PCR reads and lists one entry per CDR3 protein. The sample has hundreds of thousands of distinct CDR3 sequences, about 16% seen once. This clonotype is a singleton in its sample. An end of the junction does not agree with germline; a read error may underlie this. The time point was: newly diagnosed GD, antithyroid drugs for less than 3 months. Construction of the TCR library relied on RNA isolated from PBMCs. The data were also submitted as part of a second study, on T cells in Graves' hyperthyroidism and ophthalmopathy.

The sequence came from a man aged 18-30 years with Graves disease. This chain uses TRBV19 with TRBJ2-7; D is tentatively TRBD1 or TRBD2 (5 bases each). Specimen: peripheral blood mononuclear cells (PBMCs), collected at new diagnosis, from a patient treated with antithyroid drugs. This CDR3 reads CASSQGGGERYF. DNA of the CDR3: TGTGCCAGTAGTCAGGGTGGAGGAGAGCGGTACTTC.